The T cell receptor beta chain described here comes from a study of T-cell memory formation after mild COVID-19. Study-wide results and limits: Shrinking CD4+ clones were chiefly CM and EM; CD8+ ones were chiefly EMRA. The study found balanced CD4/CD8 in clones contracting day 15 to 85 and a CD4+ lean in later expanders.

V trimming: 2 bases; J trimming: 2 bases; junction bases outside the gene matches: 5. In germline, CDR1 is ENHRY, CDR2 SYGVKD. The CDR3 contains 16 residues. The 5'RACE method, run with constant-segment primers, produced TCR alpha and TCR beta cDNA libraries (carrying sample barcodes and UMIs). TCRdb re-called the 5' RACE reads with MiXCR, one entry per CDR3 protein. Among some 300,000 distinct CDR3 sequences, 20% to 25% were seen once, and the ten largest hold around 23%. This clonotype was detected only a few times. Its specificity is not known. The TCR was taken from a man aged 18 to 29 who had mild COVID-19 (a few samples of this study predate the infection). Cell type and time point are not known. The sequencing input was PBMCs or a T cell subset sorted from them (not recorded which). This chain uses TRBV10-3 with TRBJ2-7, with 11 bases fitting TRBD2. The CDR3 nucleotides are TGTGCCATCAGTGAGGGGTCGACTAGCGGGGCCTACGAGCAGTACTTC. Protein: CAISEGSTSGAYEQYF.